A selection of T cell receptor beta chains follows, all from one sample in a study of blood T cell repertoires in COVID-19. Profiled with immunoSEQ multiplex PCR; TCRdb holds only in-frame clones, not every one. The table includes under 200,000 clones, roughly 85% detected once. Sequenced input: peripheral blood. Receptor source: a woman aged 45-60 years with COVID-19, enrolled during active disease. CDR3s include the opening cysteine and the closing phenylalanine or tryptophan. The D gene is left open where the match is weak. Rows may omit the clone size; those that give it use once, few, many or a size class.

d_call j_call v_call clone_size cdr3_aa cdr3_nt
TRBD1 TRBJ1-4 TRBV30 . CAWSVGQGGEKLFF TGTGCCTGGAGTGTAGGTCAGGGGGGTGAAAAACTGTTTTTT
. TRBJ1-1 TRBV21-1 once CASSKEGQGTEAFF TGTGCCAGCAGCAAAGAGGGACAGGGGACTGAAGCTTTCTTT
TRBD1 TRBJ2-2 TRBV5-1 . CASSPPGQGAGELFF TGCGCCAGCAGCCCCCCGGGACAGGGGGCCGGGGAGCTGTTTTTT
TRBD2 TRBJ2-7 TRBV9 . CASSAASGGAEEQYF TGTGCCAGCAGCGCCGCTAGCGGGGGGGCCGAGGAGCAGTACTTC
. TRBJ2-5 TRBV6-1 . CASSDRDSQYF TGTGCCAGCAGTGACCGGGACTCCCAGTACTTC
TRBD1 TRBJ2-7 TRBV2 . CASGGQGTYEQYF TGTGCCAGCGGGGGACAGGGGACCTACGAGCAGTACTTC
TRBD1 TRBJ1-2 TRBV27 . CASSSNGQGARGYTF TGTGCCAGCAGTTCTAACGGACAGGGGGCGCGAGGCTACACCTTC
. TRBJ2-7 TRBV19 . CASSMTDYEQYF TGTGCCAGTAGTATGACAGATTACGAGCAGTACTTC
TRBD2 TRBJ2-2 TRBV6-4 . CASSGTSGNTGELFF TGTGCCAGCAGTGGGACTAGCGGGAACACCGGGGAGCTGTTTTTT
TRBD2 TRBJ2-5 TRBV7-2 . CASSSTGGPFETQYF TGTGCCAGCAGCTCAACGGGGGGGCCTTTTGAGACCCAGTACTTC
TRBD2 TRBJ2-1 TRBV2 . CASSQGLAGGLQQFF TGTGCCAGCAGCCAGGGACTAGCGGGGGGGCTGCAGCAGTTCTTC
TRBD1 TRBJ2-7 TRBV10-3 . CAISGGQGSYEQYF TGTGCCATCAGTGGGGGACAGGGATCCTACGAGCAGTACTTC
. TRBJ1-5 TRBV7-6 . CASSLVEGPFYSNQPQHF TGTGCCAGCAGCTTAGTCGAGGGTCCCTTTTATAGCAATCAGCCCCAGCATTTT
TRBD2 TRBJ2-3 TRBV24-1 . CATSAASGGADTQYF TGTGCCACCAGTGCCGCTAGCGGGGGGGCAGATACGCAGTATTTT
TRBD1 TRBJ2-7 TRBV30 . CAWSRDRAREQYF TGTGCCTGGAGTAGGGACAGGGCACGAGAGCAGTACTTC
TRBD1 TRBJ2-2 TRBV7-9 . CASSPGQGSTGELFF TGTGCCAGCAGCCCTGGACAGGGGAGCACCGGGGAGCTGTTTTTT
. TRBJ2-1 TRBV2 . CASSGGLWGLSYNEQFF TGTGCCAGCAGTGGGGGTTTGTGGGGGCTCTCCTACAATGAGCAGTTCTTC
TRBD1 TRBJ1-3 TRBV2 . CASSEARGLGNTIYF TGTGCCAGCAGTGAAGCGAGGGGGCTAGGAAACACCATATATTTT
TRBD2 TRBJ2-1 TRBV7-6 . CASIQAGGNYNEQFF TGTGCCAGCATACAAGCGGGGGGAAACTACAATGAGCAGTTCTTC
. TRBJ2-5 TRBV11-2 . CASSPTRTDETQYF TGTGCCAGCAGCCCAACCCGGACAGATGAGACCCAGTACTTC
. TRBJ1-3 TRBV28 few CASSTPQGNTIYF TGTGCCAGCAGTACCCCTCAGGGAAACACCATATATTTT
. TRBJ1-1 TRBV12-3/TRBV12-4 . CASSFQYTEAFF TGTGCCAGCAGTTTCCAGTACACTGAAGCTTTCTTT
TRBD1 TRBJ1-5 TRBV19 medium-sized CASSGTDYSNQPQHF TGTGCCAGTAGCGGGACAGATTATAGCAATCAGCCCCAGCATTTT
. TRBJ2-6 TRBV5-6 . CASSLLRRVSNVLTF TGTGCCAGCAGCTTGTTACGCAGGGTGTCCAACGTCCTGACTTTC
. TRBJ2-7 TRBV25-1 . CASSELPGGREQYF TGTGCCAGCAGTGAACTCCCGGGGGGCCGGGAGCAGTACTTC
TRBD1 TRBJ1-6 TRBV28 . CASSTPGTGRSSSYNSPLHF TGTGCCAGCAGTACCCCCGGGACAGGGAGATCAAGCTCCTATAATTCACCCCTCCACTTT
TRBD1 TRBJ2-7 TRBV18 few CASSPQGENEQYF TGTGCCAGCTCACCGCAGGGGGAAAACGAGCAGTACTTC
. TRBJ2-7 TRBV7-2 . CASSLARNQEQYF TGTGCCAGCAGCTTAGCCCGCAACCAGGAGCAGTACTTC
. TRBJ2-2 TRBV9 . CASSVAGGPNTGELFF TGTGCCAGCAGCGTAGCGGGGGGCCCCAACACCGGGGAGCTGTTTTTT
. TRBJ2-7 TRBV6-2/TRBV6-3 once CASSPAGKGEQYF TGTGCCAGCAGTCCCGCAGGGAAGGGCGAGCAGTACTTC
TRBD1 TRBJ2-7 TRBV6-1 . CASSEWDRVSYEQYF TGTGCCAGCAGTGAGTGGGACAGGGTCTCCTACGAGCAGTACTTC
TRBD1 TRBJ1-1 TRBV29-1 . CSVRGTGVAFF TGCAGCGTAAGGGGGACAGGGGTAGCTTTCTTT
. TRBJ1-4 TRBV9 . CASSATRTDPLEKLFF TGTGCCAGCAGCGCAACTAGGACCGACCCTTTGGAAAAACTGTTTTTT
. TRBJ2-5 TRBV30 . CAWEGEYQETQYF TGTGCCTGGGAGGGGGAGTACCAAGAGACCCAGTACTTC
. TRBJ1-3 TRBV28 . CASSLISPGNTIYF TGTGCCAGCAGTTTAATCTCTCCTGGAAACACCATATATTTT
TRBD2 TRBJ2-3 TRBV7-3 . CASSLFPGGSTDTQYF TGTGCCAGCAGCTTATTTCCGGGGGGGAGCACAGATACGCAGTATTTT
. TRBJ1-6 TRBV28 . CASSLGQGRTNSPLHF TGTGCCAGCAGTTTAGGCCAGGGGCGCACTAATTCACCCCTCCACTTT
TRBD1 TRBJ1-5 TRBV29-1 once CSVGGQGAQPQHF TGCAGCGTGGGGGGACAGGGAGCTCAGCCCCAGCATTTT
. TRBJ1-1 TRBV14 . CASSQGAGQGMNTEAFF TGTGCCAGCAGCCAAGGGGCAGGCCAGGGGATGAACACTGAAGCTTTCTTT
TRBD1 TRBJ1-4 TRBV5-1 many CASSPGTGDIEKLFF TGCGCCAGCAGCCCAGGGACAGGGGATATAGAAAAACTGTTTTTT
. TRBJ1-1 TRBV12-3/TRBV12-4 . CASRTRENTEAFF TGTGCCAGCAGGACTCGGGAGAACACTGAAGCTTTCTTT
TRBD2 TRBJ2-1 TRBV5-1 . CASSLGGTSGGADDEQFF TGCGCCAGCAGCTTGGGTGGGACTAGCGGGGGGGCGGACGATGAGCAGTTCTTC
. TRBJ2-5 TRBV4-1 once CASSWQTGETQYF TGCGCCAGCAGTTGGCAGACCGGGGAGACCCAGTACTTC
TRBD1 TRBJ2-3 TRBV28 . CASSYPRTGGEGADTQYF TGTGCCAGCAGTTATCCAAGGACAGGGGGCGAAGGCGCAGATACGCAGTATTTT
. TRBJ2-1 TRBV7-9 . CASSLGRIGYNEQFF TGTGCCAGCAGCTTAGGGAGGATTGGATACAATGAGCAGTTCTTC
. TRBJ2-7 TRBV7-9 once CASSLDGGGVEQYF TGTGCCAGCAGCTTAGACGGGGGTGGCGTAGAGCAGTACTTC
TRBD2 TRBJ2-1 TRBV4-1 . CASSHRGSGGWSEQFF TGCGCCAGCAGCCACCGGGGGAGCGGGGGGTGGTCCGAGCAGTTCTTC
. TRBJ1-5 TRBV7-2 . CASSPEWRQPQHF TGTGCCAGCAGCCCCGAGTGGAGGCAGCCCCAGCATTTT
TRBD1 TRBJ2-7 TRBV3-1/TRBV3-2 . CASRQNRDRDYEQYF TGTGCCAGCAGACAGAACCGGGACAGGGACTACGAGCAGTACTTC
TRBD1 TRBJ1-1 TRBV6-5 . CASSYSPQGGNTEAFF TGTGCCAGCAGTTACTCACCACAGGGGGGGAACACTGAAGCTTTCTTT